The 9 T cell receptor beta chains presented below share a single source sample, sequenced in a study of blood T cells in healthy people across ages. Primers used in a second PCR of roughly 6 to 12 cycles were a sample-barcoded 5' primer and a J-beta primer mix. MiXCR was run by TCRdb on the 5' RACE reads, yielding one entry per CDR3 protein. The data hold fewer than 950,000 distinct CDR3 sequences, with about 53% observed a single time. Material for sequencing was blood. These receptors were obtained from a man aged 80 or over in good health.

This clonotype was found a few times. CDR3 amino acids: CSAADGVNEKLFF. The CDR3 DNA follows: TGCAGTGCCGCCGATGGCGTTAATGAAAAACTGTTTTTT. The rearrangement joins TRBV20-1 to TRBJ1-4, with D hard to call. CDR3 size: 13 residues. V lost 6 bases, J lost 4 bases, and 12 bases lay in between. Germline-derived CDR1 and CDR2 are DFQATT and SNEGSKA (reference sequence).

With regard to this clonotype: A junction boundary mismatches the germline segment, possibly from a read error. V gene TRBV2 combines with J gene TRBJ2-7; 8 positions agree with TRBD2. The germline V gene encodes CDR1 SNHLY and CDR2 FYNNEI. The CDR3 is 15 residues long. CDR3 nucleotide sequence: TGTGCCAGCAGTTCACTAGCGGAGAGCTCCGACGAGCAGTACTTC. It yields the protein CASSSLAESSDEQYF.

The chain uses TRBV7-3 and TRBJ2-3; 11 bases line up with TRBD2. The CDR3 loop spans 15 amino acids. From germline, CDR1 is SGHTA and CDR2 FQGTGA. The ends lost 6 bases at V and 4 bases at J; junction bases unmatched: 6. CDR3 DNA: TGTGCCAGCAGATCTAGCGGGAGGACGGCAGATACGCAGTATTTT. Translating it yields CASRSSGRTADTQYF.

This clonotype was seen a few times. V and J are TRBV7-2 and TRBJ2-5; D is undetermined. Germline V gene lookup returns CDR1 SGHTA and CDR2 FQGNSA. This CDR3 contains 13 residues. V was pared by 3 bases and J by 5 bases, with 10 bases between. CDR3 residues: CASSFDRRETQYF. CDR3 DNA: TGTGCCAGCAGCTTTGACCGGCGGGAGACCCAGTACTTC.

The chain couples TRBV6-5 to TRBJ2-5; 7 bases are a match to TRBD2. The CDR3 length is 16 residues. The germline CDR1 and CDR2 sequences are MNHEY and SVGAGI. Unmatched junction bases numbered 8, after V lost 0 bases and J lost 4 bases. CDR3 amino acids: CASSYSGGISSETQYF. Here the CDR3 DNA reads TGTGCCAGCAGTTACTCGGGGGGGATAAGCTCAGAGACCCAGTACTTC.

This clonotype was picked up a small number of times. The chain employs TRBV5-1 and TRBJ2-4; possibly TRBD1 for D (5 bases). Germline CDR1 SGHRS, CDR2 YFSETQ. The V end lost 0 bases, the J end lost 13 bases, and 14 bases lay between the germline ends. CDR3 length equals 13 residues. CDR3 sequence (DNA): TGCGCCAGCAGCTTGGTCCTGACAGACAACCAGTACTTC. The encoded protein is CASSLVLTDNQYF.

This clonotype has a handful of counts. This sequence joins TRBV2 and TRBJ2-5; 7 bases map to TRBD1. There are 13 residues in the CDR3. With 5 bases clipped from V and 3 bases from J, the junction kept 3 bases outside the gene matches. Germline assignment: CDR1 SNHLY and CDR2 FYNNEI. CDR3 protein: CASSWDREETQYF. The DNA of the CDR3 is TGTGCCAGCAGTTGGGACAGAGAAGAGACCCAGTACTTC. Looking up the rest from reference TRBV2 and TRBJ2-5 gives the full variable domain: EPEVTQTPSHQVTQMGQEVILRCVPISNHLYFYWYRQILGQKVEFLVSFYNNEISEKSEIFDDQFSVERPDGSNFTLKIRSTKLEDSAMYFCASSWDREETQYFGPGTRLLVL.

There are many counts of this clonotype. The chain employs TRBV7-2 and TRBJ2-3; 11 nucleotides match TRBD2. The CDR3 totals 17 residues. Germline V gene data show CDR1 as SGHTA and CDR2 as FQGNSA. Trimming at V came to 5 bases and at J to 1 base, leaving 8 bases not matched to a gene. The CDR3: CASSRTSGRGGTDTQYF. CDR3 bases: TGTGCCAGCAGCCGGACTAGCGGGCGGGGGGGCACAGATACGCAGTATTTT. The full variable domain, with the rest looked up from reference TRBV7-2 and TRBJ2-3, is GAGVSQSPSNKVTEKGKDVELRCDPISGHTALYWYRQSLGQGLEFLIYFQGNSAPDKSGLPSDRFSAERTGGSVSTLTIQRTQQEDSAVYLCASSRTSGRGGTDTQYFGPGTRLTVL.

The chain links TRBV5-1 to TRBJ2-5; 8 bases agree with TRBD2. The CDR3 consists of 14 residues. With V trimmed by 4 bases and J by 1 base, 3 bases remained unmatched. CDR1 and CDR2 (germline): SGHRS, YFSETQ. CDR3 in DNA: TGCGCCAGCAGCATAGGACTAGCCCAAGAGACCCAGTACTTC. This gives the protein CASSIGLAQETQYF. Full variable domain (remainder filled in from reference TRBV5-1 and TRBJ2-5): KAGVTQTPRYLIKTRGQQVTLSCSPISGHRSVSWYQQTPGQGLQFLFEYFSETQRNKGNFPGRFSGRQFSNSRSEMNVSTLELGDSALYLCASSIGLAQETQYFGPGTRLLVL.